This is a list of T cell receptor beta chains from one sample in a study of cytomegalovirus exposure and HLA in healthy donors. Repertoires were generated with immunoSEQ multiplex PCR, while TCRdb's copy carries only in-frame clones and drops some. The sample lists 110,000 to 150,000 clones, about 80% occurring once. Sample: PBMCs. The receptor set was obtained from a man aged 40-49 years in good health and CMV-seronegative. The conserved cysteine and the conserved F or W are not part of the CDR3 here. Expanded clones are given a class, and other clones once, few, many or no size at all.

>-|TRBV6-5|TRBJ2-1
ASRVPGTSVEQF
>-|TRBV15|TRBJ1-3
ATSREGGTGNTIY
>-|TRBV28|TRBJ1-1
ASHSGTGNTEAF
>once|TRBV5-6|TRBJ2-7
ASFNGGTGSYEQY
>-|TRBV11-2|TRBJ1-6
ASSPNGLSYNSPLH
>-|TRBV18|TRBJ1-4
ASSPRQASTNEKLF
>-|TRBV2|TRBJ1-5
ASEGRGLGQPQH
>-|TRBV6-6|TRBJ2-5
ASSYEGGQGTQY
>-|TRBV4-1|TRBJ2-3
ASSQVSGVTDTQY
>-|TRBV27|TRBJ1-4
ASSPRTLTGENEKLF
>-|TRBV15|TRBJ1-1
ATSRVQRDEAF
>-|TRBV5-1|TRBJ2-7
ASSFGSGTVTYEQY
>-|TRBV7-9|TRBJ2-7
ASSSYRGRGEQY
>few|TRBV15|TRBJ1-5
ATSRDVDRGPGQPQH
>-|TRBV27|TRBJ1-2
ASSLTVDYGYT
>-|TRBV5-1|TRBJ1-4
ASSPGQGGREKLF
>-|TRBV7-6|TRBJ1-2
ASSLVAGENYGYT
>once|TRBV7-9|TRBJ2-1
ASSVSGTYNEQF
>-|TRBV7-2|TRBJ1-6
ASSLVLGGNSPLH
>-|TRBV19|TRBJ1-5
ASNRGEGNQPQH
>-|TRBV10-1|TRBJ2-7
ARDREIGNEQY
>-|TRBV4-3|TRBJ2-3
ASSQAEAGTDTQY
>-|TRBV4-1|TRBJ1-2
ASSLQDTNYGYT
>-|TRBV6-6|TRBJ2-7
ASRDGQGGTYEQY
>-|TRBV5-1|TRBJ1-1
ASSWGGQWNTEAF
>-|TRBV9|TRBJ2-2
ASSPRMDRVTGELF
>-|TRBV7-6|TRBJ1-3
ASSLGQGSSGNTIY
>-|TRBV5-4|TRBJ2-7
ASSTSGQRDEQY